The 8 T cell receptor beta chains in this list originate from one sample, sequenced in a study of OX40 agonist ivuxolimab in advanced cancers. The data were produced by immunoSEQ multiplex PCR, yet TCRdb's version contains in-frame clones alone and is incomplete. The table has nearly 50,000 clones, 88% seen once. The sequencing used CD4+ or CD8+ T cells sorted from blood, collected in a trial of the OX40 agonist ivuxolimab. These receptors came from an adult with an advanced solid tumor such as melanoma, head and neck, liver or kidney cancer.

The rearrangement joins TRBV27 to TRBJ2-2, with 8 bases that match TRBD1. Trimming cost V 4 bases and J 3 bases; bases outside gene matches: 7. The CDR3 runs 16 residues. Germline V gene lookup returns CDR1 MNHEY and CDR2 SMNVEV (reference sequence). CDR3 DNA sequence: TGTGCCAGCAGTTCCCCCCAGGGGGCGTACACCGGGGAGCTGTTTTTT. Its translation is CASSSPQGAYTGELFF.

This rearrangement joins TRBV7-9 to TRBJ2-1; 8 bases line up with TRBD2. The CDR3 has 11 residues. Germline V lookup: CDR1 SEHNR, CDR2 FQNEAQ (reference sequence). V was clipped by 8 bases and J by 7 bases; unmatched bases: 1. As DNA, the CDR3 is TGTGCCAGCGGACTAGCAAATGAGCAGTTCTTC. Translating it yields CASGLANEQFF. Full variable domain (outside the CDR3, taken from reference TRBV7-9 and TRBJ2-1): DTGVSQNPRHKITKRGQNVTFRCDPISEHNRLYWYRQTLGQGPEFLTYFQNEAQLEKSRLLSDRFSAERPKGSFSTLEIQRTEQGDSAMYLCASGLANEQFFGPGTRLTVL.

The rearrangement joins TRBV2 to TRBJ2-1, with 11 bases aligning to TRBD1. CDR1 and CDR2 from the germline V gene are SNHLY and FYNNEI. Germline trimming cut 4 bases from V and 5 bases from J; bases unmatched to any gene: 1. The CDR3 is made up of 14 amino acids. The CDR3 region is CASSGDRGDNEQFF. The CDR3, as DNA: TGTGCCAGCAGTGGGGACAGGGGGGACAATGAGCAGTTCTTC.

The chain couples TRBV5-1 to TRBJ2-3; 9 nucleotides agree with TRBD1. Germline V gene lookup returns CDR1 SGHRS and CDR2 YFSETQ. The CDR3 extends over 16 amino acids. V lost 2 bases and J lost 1; bases outside the gene matches: 5. CDR3 amino acids: CASSLQGAGGTDTQYF. The CDR3 DNA reads TGCGCCAGCAGCTTACAGGGGGCAGGAGGCACAGATACGCAGTATTTT.

The chain employs TRBV28 and TRBJ1-5; 9 bases are shared with TRBD1. CDR1 is MDHEN and CDR2 is SYDVKM in the germline V gene. With V trimmed by 5 bases and J by 6 bases, 11 bases remained unmatched. The CDR3 totals 16 residues. CDR3 nucleotides: TGTGCCAGCAGTCCCCGGGACAGGGCGAGGAGTCAGCCCCAGCATTTT. Amino acids: CASSPRDRARSQPQHF.

The V call is TRBV4-1, the J call TRBJ1-5, with 7 bases identical to TRBD1. CDR1 and CDR2 (germline): MGHRA, YSYEKL. The CDR3 consists of 14 residues. Germline trimming cut 5 bases from V and 3 bases from J; bases unmatched to any gene: 4. The CDR3 DNA follows: TGCGCCAGCAGCGAAGGGGGCCCCAATCAGCCCCAGCATTTT. Translation gives CASSEGGPNQPQHF.

The chain couples TRBV10-3 to TRBJ2-2; 7 bases fit TRBD1. Germline V lookup: CDR1 ENHRY, CDR2 SYGVKD. The junction had 7 bases not matched to a gene; V was cut back by 6 bases and J by 3 bases. This CDR3 comprises 15 residues. The CDR3 region has the DNA TGTGCCATCAGGGAACGGGACAGTGACACCGGGGAGCTGTTTTTT. It is translated as CAIRERDSDTGELFF.

The chain links TRBV30 to TRBJ2-2; 11 bases are a match to TRBD2. J was trimmed by 13 bases and V by 2 bases; bases with no gene match: 9. The CDR3 extends over 14 amino acids. Germline assignment: CDR1 GTSNPN and CDR2 SVGIG (reference sequence). The CDR3 region is CAWSRTSGSEGLFF. For the CDR3, the DNA is TGTGCCTGGAGTAGGACTAGCGGGTCGGAGGGGCTGTTTTTT.